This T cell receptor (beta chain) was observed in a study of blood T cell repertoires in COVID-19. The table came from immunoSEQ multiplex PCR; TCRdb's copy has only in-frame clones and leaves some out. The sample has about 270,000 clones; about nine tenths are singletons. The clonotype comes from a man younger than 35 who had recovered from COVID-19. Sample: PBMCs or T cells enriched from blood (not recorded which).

Here the CDR3 reads CASSFETGGYYTF. The CDR3 DNA sequence: TGTGCCAGCAGCTTCGAGACAGGGGGCTACTACACCTTC. The chain couples TRBV7-3 to TRBJ1-2; 10 bases match TRBD1. The ends lost 3 bases at V and 10 bases at J; junction bases unmatched: 5. CDR1 SGHTA and CDR2 FQGTGA come from the germline V gene. CDR3 size: 13 residues.